This T cell receptor (beta chain) derives from a study of identical twins. Of note for this clonotype: Its specificity is unknown.

Study-wide results and caveats: There is a chance that invariant MAIT and iNKT cells partially muddied zero-insertion analyses. Models predicted too little out-of-frame TCR alpha sharing in monozygotic twins.

Template switching introduced a universal primer site, and the cDNA bore unique molecular identifiers. TCRdb redid the calling of the 5' RACE reads with MiXCR, one entry per CDR3 protein. Of approximately 550,000 distinct CDR3 sequences listed, more than 20% are singletons. The CDR3 has 17 residues. Trimming removed 3 bases from V and 7 bases from J; junction bases left unmatched: 10. CDR1 is MGHRA and CDR2 is YSYEKL in the germline V gene. The same specimen was also included in a second study, on yellow fever vaccine responses in identical twins.

The clonotype originates from a woman aged 18-29 years in good health. The chain carries TRBV4-1 and TRBJ2-1, with 12 bases matching TRBD2. The specimen was CD4+ T cells sorted from blood. The CDR3 loop is CASSQGLAGPPGNEQFF. The CDR3 DNA is TGCGCCAGCAGCCAGGGACTAGCGGGCCCCCCGGGGAATGAGCAGTTCTTC.